The present T cell receptor (beta chain) was sequenced within a study of T cells in localized non-small cell lung cancer. General study points: Adjacent uninvolved lung tissue had the highest T cell clonality, exceeding tumor. The study detected a median around 57 of the top 100 tumor clones in adjacent lung.

With regard to this clone: Antigen: not known.

Clones were sequenced by immunoSEQ multiplex PCR, and TCRdb holds only the in-frame ones, with some missing. The repertoire includes about 72,000 clones, 84% of them detected once, and under 1.5% sits in the top ten. Per the germline V gene, CDR1 is MNHNS and CDR2 is SASEGT. This CDR3 has 11 amino acids. V was trimmed by 5 bases and J by 4 bases, leaving 4 bases between them. The TCR sequence derives from a female donor aged 60 or older with stage I lung adenocarcinoma. Sequenced material: peripheral blood, taken before any cancer treatment. The chain uses TRBV6-1 and TRBJ2-3; unclear D gene. Written as DNA, the CDR3 is TGTGCCAGCAGTCCCGCAGATACGCAGTATTTT. Translating it yields CASSPADTQYF.